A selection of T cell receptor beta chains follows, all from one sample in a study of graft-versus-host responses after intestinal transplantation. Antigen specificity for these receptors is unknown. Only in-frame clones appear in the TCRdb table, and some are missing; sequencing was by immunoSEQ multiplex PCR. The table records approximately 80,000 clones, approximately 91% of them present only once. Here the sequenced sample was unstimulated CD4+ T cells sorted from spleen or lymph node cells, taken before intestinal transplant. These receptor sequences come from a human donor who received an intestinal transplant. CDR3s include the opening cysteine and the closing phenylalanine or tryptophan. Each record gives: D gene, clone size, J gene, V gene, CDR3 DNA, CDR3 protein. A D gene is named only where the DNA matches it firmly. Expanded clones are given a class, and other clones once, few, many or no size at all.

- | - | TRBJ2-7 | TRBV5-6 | TGTGCCAGCAGCTTGACTGGGGGGGCTACCTACGAGCAGTACTTC | CASSLTGGATYEQYF
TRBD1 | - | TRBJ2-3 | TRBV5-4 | TGTGCCAGCGGGAGGGGACAGGGGACAGATACGCAGTATTTT | CASGRGQGTDTQYF
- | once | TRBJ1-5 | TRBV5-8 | TGTGCCAGCAGCTTGTTGGGGACATCCCGTAGCAATCAGCCCCAGCATTTT | CASSLLGTSRSNQPQHF
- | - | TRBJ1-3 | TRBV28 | TGTGCCAGCAGGCGGAGGGCTGTCTCTGGAAACACCATATATTTT | CASRRRAVSGNTIYF
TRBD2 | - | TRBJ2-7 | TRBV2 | TGTGCCAGCAGCGGGAACCCTAGCGGGATGGGATACGAGCAGTACTTC | CASSGNPSGMGYEQYF
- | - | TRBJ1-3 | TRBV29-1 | TGCAGCTCTCGGGACTCTGGAAACACCATATATTTT | CSSRDSGNTIYF
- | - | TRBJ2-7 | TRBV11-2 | TGTGCCAGCAGCTTAGGCTACGGGGACGAGCAGTACTTC | CASSLGYGDEQYF
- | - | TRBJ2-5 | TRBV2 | TGTGCCAGCAGCTCAGGGGTAATGGCTCAAGAGACCCAGTACTTC | CASSSGVMAQETQYF
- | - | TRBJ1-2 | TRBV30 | TGTGCCTGGAGTGACAGCTATGGCTACACCTTC | CAWSDSYGYTF
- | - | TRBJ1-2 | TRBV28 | TGTGCCAGCAGTTTCCCGGACAGAGCTAACTATGGCTACACCTTC | CASSFPDRANYGYTF
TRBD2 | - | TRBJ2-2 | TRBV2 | TGTGCCAGCAAACTAGCGGGAGGCACCGGGGAGCTGTTTTTT | CASKLAGGTGELFF
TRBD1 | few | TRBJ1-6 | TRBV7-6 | TGTGCCAGCAGCTTCGGACAGGGGGCAAACTCACCCCTCCACTTT | CASSFGQGANSPLHF
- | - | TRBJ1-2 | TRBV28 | TGTGCCAGCACCCCTCCCGGGACACAAGCTAACTATGGCTACACCTTC | CASTPPGTQANYGYTF
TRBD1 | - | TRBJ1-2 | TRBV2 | TGTGCCAGCAGTTACGATGGGACAGGGATTACCCTAAACTATGGCTACACCTTC | CASSYDGTGITLNYGYTF
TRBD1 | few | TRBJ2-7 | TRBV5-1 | TGCGCCAGCAGCTTTACAGGGGACTACGAGCAGTACTTC | CASSFTGDYEQYF
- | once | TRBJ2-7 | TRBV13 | TGTGCCAGCAGCTCGGGACTGTCGCTGGTGGAGCAGTACTTC | CASSSGLSLVEQYF
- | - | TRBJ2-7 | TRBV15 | TGTGCCACCAGCAGAGATTTAGGTGACACCTACGAGCAGTACTTC | CATSRDLGDTYEQYF
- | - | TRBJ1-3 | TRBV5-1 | TGCGCCAGCAGCCCCGGGACTGGAAACACCATATATTTT | CASSPGTGNTIYF
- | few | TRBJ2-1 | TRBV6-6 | TGTGCCAGCAGTTCCACAGGTGTCGGCTACAATGAGCAGTTCTTC | CASSSTGVGYNEQFF
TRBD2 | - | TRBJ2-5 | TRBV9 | TGTGCCAGCAGCTTAGCGGGAGGACGTGAGACCCAGTACTTC | CASSLAGGRETQYF
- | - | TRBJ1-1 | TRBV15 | TGTGCCACCAGCAGAGGGGAGGGGTACACTGAAGCTTTCTTT | CATSRGEGYTEAFF
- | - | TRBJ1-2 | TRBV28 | TGTGCCAGCAGTGCCGCGGGGCGCGGAGGCTACACCTTC | CASSAAGRGGYTF
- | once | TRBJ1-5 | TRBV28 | TGTGCCAGCAGTTTTGGGCTCCAGGGTGCCCAGCATTTT | CASSFGLQGAQHF
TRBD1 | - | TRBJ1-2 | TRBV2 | TGTGCCAGCAGTGTCGACAGGGGGGTCGGTGGCTACACCTTT | CASSVDRGVGGYTF
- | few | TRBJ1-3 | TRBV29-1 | TGCAGCGTTGAATCAGGCTCTGGAAACACCATATATTTT | CSVESGSGNTIYF
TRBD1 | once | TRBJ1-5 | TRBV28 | TGTGCCAGCAGTCCACCCCGACAGGGTCTGCAGCCCCAGCATTTT | CASSPPRQGLQPQHF
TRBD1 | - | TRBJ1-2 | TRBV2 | TGTGCCAGCAGAGAAATACCGGGACAGGGGACCTATGGCTACACCTTC | CASREIPGQGTYGYTF
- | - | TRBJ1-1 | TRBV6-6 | TGTGCCAGCAGTTACTCGGCCATGAACACTGAAGCTTTCTTT | CASSYSAMNTEAFF
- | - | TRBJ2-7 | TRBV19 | TGTGCCAGTAGTATGCAGGGGCTAAACGAGCAGTACTTC | CASSMQGLNEQYF
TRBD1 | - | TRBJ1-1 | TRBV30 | TGTGCCTGGAGTCATTACAGGGGGAGGGACACTGAAGCTTTCTTT | CAWSHYRGRDTEAFF
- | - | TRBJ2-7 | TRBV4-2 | TGTGCCAGCAGCCAAGGAGCAGGTTCCTACGAGCAGTACTTC | CASSQGAGSYEQYF
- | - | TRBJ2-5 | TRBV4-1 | TGCGCCAGCAGCCAAGTCCACTATGGGGAGACCCAGTACTTC | CASSQVHYGETQYF
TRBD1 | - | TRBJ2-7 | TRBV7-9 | TGTGCCAGCGGGACAGCCTACGAGCAGTACTTC | CASGTAYEQYF
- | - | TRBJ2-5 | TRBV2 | TGTGCCAGCAGCGGGAGCCGTCAAGAGACCCAGTACTTC | CASSGSRQETQYF
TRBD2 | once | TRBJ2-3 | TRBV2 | TGTGCCAGCAGTCAGCTAGCGGCTAGCACAGATACGCAGTATTTT | CASSQLAASTDTQYF
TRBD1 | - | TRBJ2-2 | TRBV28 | TGTGCCAGCAGTTTATCAGGGGGCGAATCCGGGGAGCTGTTTTTT | CASSLSGGESGELFF
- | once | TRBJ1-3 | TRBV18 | TGTGCCAGCTCGCCTTTACAGAGCTCTGGAAACACCATATATTTT | CASSPLQSSGNTIYF
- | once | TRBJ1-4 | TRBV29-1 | TGCAGCGTTCGTAGGGGAAAAAATGAAAAACTGTTTTTT | CSVRRGKNEKLFF
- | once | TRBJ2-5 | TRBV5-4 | TGTGCCAGCAGCTTGGCCCGTTCACGGTGGGCCCAAGAGACCCAGTACTTC | CASSLARSRWAQETQYF
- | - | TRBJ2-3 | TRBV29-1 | TGCAGCGTTGGTTCAGGGGTTTCCACAGATACGCAGTATTTT | CSVGSGVSTDTQYF
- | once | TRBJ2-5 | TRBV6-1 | TGTGCCAGCAGTGATATTGAATCTGGCCGGAGGGAGACCCAGTACTTC | CASSDIESGRRETQYF
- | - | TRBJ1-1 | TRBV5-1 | TGCGCCAGCAGCTTGGACGGCCTAATTAGGGGGAACACTGAAGCTTTCTTT | CASSLDGLIRGNTEAFF
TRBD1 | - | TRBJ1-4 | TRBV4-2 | TGTGCCAGCAGCCAAGCCCGGGACAGGGTTAATGAAAAACTGTTTTTT | CASSQARDRVNEKLFF
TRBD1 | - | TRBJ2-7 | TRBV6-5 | TGTGCCAGCAGTTACATGACAGGGCTTAGGTACGAGCAGTACTTC | CASSYMTGLRYEQYF
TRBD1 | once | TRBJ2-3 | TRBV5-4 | TGTGCCAGCAGCCCGACAGGGCTTAGCACAGATACGCAGTATTTT | CASSPTGLSTDTQYF
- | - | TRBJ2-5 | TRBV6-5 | TGTGCCAGCAGTTACCGGTTTCTGGCAGGCGGGAAGACCCAGTACTTC | CASSYRFLAGGKTQYF
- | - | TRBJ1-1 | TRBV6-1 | TGTGCCAGCAGTGAAGTTGAGAGTCTGATGAACACTGAAGCTTTCTTT | CASSEVESLMNTEAFF
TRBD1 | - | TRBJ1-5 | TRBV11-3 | TGTGCCAGCAGCTGGGGACAGGGGGACAATCAGCCCCAGCATTTT | CASSWGQGDNQPQHF
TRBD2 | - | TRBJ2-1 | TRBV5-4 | TGTGCCAGCAGCTTGGCTGGGACTAGCGGGAAATACAATGAGCAGTTCTTC | CASSLAGTSGKYNEQFF
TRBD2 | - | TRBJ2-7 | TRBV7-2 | TGTGCCAGCAGCCCAAACCGGGGGGGTGCCTACGAGCAGTACTTC | CASSPNRGGAYEQYF
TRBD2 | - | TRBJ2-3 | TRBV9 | TGTGCCAGCAGCGTAAGCGGGAGAGGATGGTCCACAGATACGCAGTATTTT | CASSVSGRGWSTDTQYF